This TCR beta chain came from a study of T cell responses to AZD1222 COVID-19 vaccine. Study-level information: Second-dose intervals near 4 or 12 weeks were combined.

Study-wide results and caveats: It was only a handful of AZD1222 recipients who were seropositive at baseline.

Libraries were prepared by immunoSEQ multiplex PCR; TCRdb keeps only in-frame clonotypes and omits some of them. The repertoire consists of around 100,000 clones, with 85% to 90% occurring once and the leading ten covering under 8.5%. Worth noting for this clone: Its matching antigen is unknown.

The V end lost 4 bases, the J end lost 3 bases, and 7 bases lay between the germline ends. Germline CDR1 SEHNR, CDR2 FQNEAQ (reference sequence). CDR3 size: 13 residues. This chain joins TRBV7-9 and TRBJ2-1, with unresolved D. This clonotype was obtained from an adult in good health. The sample in question was peripheral blood, obtained on day 0 of AZD1222 vaccination. CDR3 protein: CASSYRDYNEQFF. The CDR3 coding sequence is TGTGCCAGCAGCTATAGGGACTACAATGAGCAGTTCTTC.